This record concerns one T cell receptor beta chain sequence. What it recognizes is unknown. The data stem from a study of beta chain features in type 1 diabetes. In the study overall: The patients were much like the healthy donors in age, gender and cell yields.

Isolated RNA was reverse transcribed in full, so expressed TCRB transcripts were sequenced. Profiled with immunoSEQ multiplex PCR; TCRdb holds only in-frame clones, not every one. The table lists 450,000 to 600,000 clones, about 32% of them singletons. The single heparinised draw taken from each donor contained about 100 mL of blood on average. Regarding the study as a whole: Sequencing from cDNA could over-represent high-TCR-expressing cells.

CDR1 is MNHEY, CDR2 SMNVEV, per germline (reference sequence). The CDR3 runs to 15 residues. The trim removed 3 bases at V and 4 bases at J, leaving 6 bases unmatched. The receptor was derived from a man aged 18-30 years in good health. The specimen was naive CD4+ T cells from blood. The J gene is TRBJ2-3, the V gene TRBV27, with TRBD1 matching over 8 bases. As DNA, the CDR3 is TGTGCCAGCAGTTTCGTCAGGGGGCGATCAGATACGCAGTATTTT. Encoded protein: CASSFVRGRSDTQYF.